These 17 T cell receptor beta chains share one sample of origin, sequenced in a study of response to subunit inactivated influenza vaccine (dated by TCRdb to the late 2010s). The library was generated by RT-PCR. Instrument used: Illumina HiSeq 2500. Clones were called with MiXCR by TCRdb after fastp trimmed the public reads at Q25, and only in-frame beta chains were retained. Identical CDR3 protein sequences are pooled into one entry, listed with their most common genes and DNA. Across this sample there are hundreds of thousands of distinct CDR3 sequences, with approximately 11% seen only once. The ten largest account for 9.5% to 12% of the sample. These same data were also listed under a study on T cells expressing NK-cell markers. The second paper further reports: TCR beta cDNA libraries were made by 5'RACE template switching that added a universal primer site and unique molecular identifiers.

The sample here was PBMCs from blood, taken on the day of vaccination. The origin of the receptors is a man between 50 and 59 years old who received an inactivated influenza vaccine. Donor details come from another sample of the same person, matched by shared clones.

The chain couples TRBV5-1 to TRBJ2-1, with TRBD1 identical over 8 bases. The CDR3 totals 13 residues. J lost 9 bases, V lost 4 bases, and 6 bases had no gene match. CDR1 is SGHRS, CDR2 YFSETQ, per germline. The CDR3 here is CASSPGGPPEQFF. CDR3 nucleotides: TGCGCCAGCAGCCCAGGGGGCCCCCCTGAGCAGTTCTTC.

V and J are TRBV27 and TRBJ2-1, with D possibly TRBD2 on 5 matching bases. CDR1 MNHEY and CDR2 SMNVEV come from the germline V gene (reference sequence). The CDR3 contains 16 residues. V was pared by 5 bases and J by 5 bases, with 19 bases between. This chain's CDR3 is CASSPLISGLNNEQFF. In DNA form, the CDR3 reads TGTGCCAGCAGTCCTCTGATCAGCGGCCTAAACAATGAGCAGTTCTTC.

The V gene is TRBV7-9, the J gene TRBJ2-2; tentative D call: TRBD2 (5 bases). This CDR3 is 13 amino acids long. Germline CDR1 and CDR2: SEHNR and FQNEAQ (reference sequence). The V and J ends lost 5 bases and 4 bases respectively, with 8 bases between them. The CDR3 region is CASSPAGTGELFF. CDR3 nucleotide sequence: TGTGCCAGCAGCCCGGCGGGCACCGGGGAGCTGTTTTTT.

The table lists this clonotype with many counts. The chain combines TRBV5-1 with TRBJ1-1; 10 positions agree with TRBD1. The CDR3 covers 15 residues. The trim removed 0 bases at V and 4 bases at J, leaving 3 bases unmatched. Germline V lookup: CDR1 SGHRS, CDR2 YFSETQ. This CDR3 reads CASSLAWTGGTEAFF. The DNA of the CDR3 is TGCGCCAGCAGCTTGGCCTGGACAGGGGGCACTGAAGCTTTCTTT.

The chain is built from TRBV12-3 or TRBV12-4 and TRBJ1-2; unclear D gene. This CDR3 spans 13 amino acids. The V and J ends lost 6 bases and 4 bases respectively, with 12 bases between them. The CDR3 loop reads CASSLLISYGYTF. The CDR3 DNA reads TGTGCCAGCAGCCTACTCATATCCTATGGCTACACCTTC.

This clonotype was counted at least ten times. The chain uses TRBV27 and TRBJ2-3, with D perhaps TRBD1 (5 bases). The CDR3 runs 15 residues. V lost 2 bases to trimming and J lost 2 bases, with 11 bases between them. The germline V gene encodes CDR1 MNHEY and CDR2 SMNVEV (reference sequence). The CDR3 DNA sequence: TGTGCCAGCAGTTTACAGGGAAGTTTCACAGATACGCAGTATTTT. Its protein is CASSLQGSFTDTQYF.

A single count supports this clonotype. The rearrangement joins TRBV5-1 to TRBJ2-3, with 7 bases aligning to TRBD1. V lost 4 bases, J lost 3 bases, and 8 bases stayed unmatched. CDR3 size: 15 residues. Germline-derived CDR1 and CDR2 are SGHRS and YFSETQ. DNA for the CDR3: TGCGCCAGCAGCGTGATGGACAGGCGAACAGATACGCAGTATTTT. Translation gives CASSVMDRRTDTQYF.

The chain uses TRBV7-2 and TRBJ1-2; the D gene is possibly TRBD1 (5 bases). This CDR3 contains 13 residues. Germline V gene data show CDR1 as SGHTA and CDR2 as FQGNSA. The germline V and J ends were trimmed by 5 bases and 3 bases, with 10 bases remaining between them. CDR3 sequence: CASSEGKHYGYTF. CDR3 DNA sequence: TGTGCCAGCAGCGAGGGGAAGCACTATGGCTACACCTTC.

The rearrangement uses TRBV10-3 and TRBJ1-4; D gene ambiguous. V shed 8 bases and J shed 3 bases, with 10 bases lying between them. The germline CDR1 and CDR2 sequences are ENHRY and SYGVKD. The CDR3 totals 13 residues. CDR3 sequence: CAIRGSANEKLFF. The CDR3 DNA reads as TGTGCCATCCGTGGTAGTGCTAATGAAAAACTGTTTTTT.

This clonotype was seen more than once but under ten times. The genes are TRBV7-8 and TRBJ2-3; 11 bases are shared with TRBD1. Trimming at V came to 5 bases and at J to 11 bases, leaving 15 bases not matched to a gene. CDR1 is SGHVS, CDR2 FQNEAQ, per germline. The CDR3 is made up of 16 amino acids. This CDR3 reads CASSKFRDRGVSWQYF. The CDR3 DNA is TGTGCCAGCAGCAAGTTCCGGGACAGGGGGGTCTCATGGCAGTATTTT.

This chain connects TRBV7-9 to TRBJ1-1, with TRBD1 identical over 7 bases. The trim removed 3 bases at V and 4 bases at J, leaving 5 bases unmatched. The length of the CDR3 is 14 residues. Germline V gene data show CDR1 as SEHNR and CDR2 as FQNEAQ (reference sequence). CDR3: CASSFMTGSTEAFF. The CDR3 DNA reads as TGTGCCAGCAGCTTTATGACAGGGAGCACTGAAGCTTTCTTT.

There are a few counts of this clonotype. The chain carries TRBV6-1 and TRBJ1-1, with a weak D call TRBD1 (5 bases). V dropped 5 bases and J dropped 5 bases, with 15 bases sitting between them. CDR1 and CDR2 (germline): MNHNS, SASEGT. The CDR3 is 14 residues long. In DNA, the CDR3 is TGTGCCAGCAGTAGCCCCGGGGGTCGGACTGAAGCTTTCTTT. It yields the protein CASSSPGGRTEAFF.

This chain uses TRBV20-1 with TRBJ2-7; D is perhaps TRBD2 (5 bases). Germline CDR1 reads DFQATT; CDR2 reads SNEGSKA (reference sequence). The V and J ends lost 3 bases and 0 bases respectively, with 15 bases between them. The CDR3 length is 15 residues. CDR3 nucleotide sequence: TGCAGTGCTAGTAAGAGCGGAGCTGACTCCTACGAGCAGTACTTC. Translation gives CSASKSGADSYEQYF.

For the CDR3, the DNA is TGTGCCAGCAGCCCGAGGGGGGCGGACTATGGCTACACCTTC. This translates into CASSPRGADYGYTF. The chain has TRBV7-6 and TRBJ1-2, with D tentatively TRBD1 (6 bases). CDR3 length: 14 residues. Germline values: CDR1 SGHVS, CDR2 FNYEAQ. Trimming cost V 5 bases and J 3 bases, with 13 bases left between them.

This clonotype occurred many times. The rearrangement links TRBV12-3 or TRBV12-4 to TRBJ1-2; D possibly corresponds to TRBD1 (5 bases). Trimming pared 3 bases from V and 2 bases from J, leaving 10 bases between. The CDR3 spans 14 residues. CDR3 sequence (DNA): TGTGCCAGCAGTTTGGGGCGGATCAACTATGGCTACACCTTC. Protein sequence: CASSLGRINYGYTF.

For the CDR3, the DNA is TGTGCCAGCAGTCCCCCCGGGGGCATGAACACTGAAGCTTTCTTT. Protein sequence: CASSPPGGMNTEAFF. The chain is built from TRBV12-3 or TRBV12-4 and TRBJ1-1; TRBD1 might be the D (6 bases). V was cut by 5 bases and J by 0 bases, with 13 bases left in between. The CDR3 has 15 residues.

This clonotype was detected many times. The rearrangement uses TRBV4-2 and TRBJ1-1; D not resolved. The germline CDR1 and CDR2 sequences are LGHNA and YNFKEQ. The V gene lost 1 base and the J gene lost 6 bases, with 12 bases spanning the gap. The CDR3 is 14 amino acids. For the CDR3, the DNA is TGTGCCAGCAGCCAAGCCGCAGCCCGCGCTGAAGCTTTCTTT. It specifies CASSQAAARAEAFF.